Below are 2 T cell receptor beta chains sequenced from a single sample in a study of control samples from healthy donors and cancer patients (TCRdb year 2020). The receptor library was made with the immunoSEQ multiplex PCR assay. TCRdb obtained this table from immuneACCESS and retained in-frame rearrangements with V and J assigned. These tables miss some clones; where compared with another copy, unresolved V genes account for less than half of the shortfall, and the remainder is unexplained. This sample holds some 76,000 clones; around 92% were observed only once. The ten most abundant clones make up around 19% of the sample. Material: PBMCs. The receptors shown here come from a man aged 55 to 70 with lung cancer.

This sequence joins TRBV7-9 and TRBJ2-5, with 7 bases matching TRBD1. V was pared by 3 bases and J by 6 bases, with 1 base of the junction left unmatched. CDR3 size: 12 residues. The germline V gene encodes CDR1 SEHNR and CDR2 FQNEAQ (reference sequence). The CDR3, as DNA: TGTGCCAGCAGCTTGACAGGGAAGACCCAGTACTTC. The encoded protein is CASSLTGKTQYF.

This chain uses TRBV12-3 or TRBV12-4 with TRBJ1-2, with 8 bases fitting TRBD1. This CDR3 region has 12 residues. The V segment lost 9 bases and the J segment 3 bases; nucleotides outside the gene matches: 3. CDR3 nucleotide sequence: TGTGCCAGTCAACAGGGGGACTATGGCTACACCTTC. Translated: CASQQGDYGYTF.